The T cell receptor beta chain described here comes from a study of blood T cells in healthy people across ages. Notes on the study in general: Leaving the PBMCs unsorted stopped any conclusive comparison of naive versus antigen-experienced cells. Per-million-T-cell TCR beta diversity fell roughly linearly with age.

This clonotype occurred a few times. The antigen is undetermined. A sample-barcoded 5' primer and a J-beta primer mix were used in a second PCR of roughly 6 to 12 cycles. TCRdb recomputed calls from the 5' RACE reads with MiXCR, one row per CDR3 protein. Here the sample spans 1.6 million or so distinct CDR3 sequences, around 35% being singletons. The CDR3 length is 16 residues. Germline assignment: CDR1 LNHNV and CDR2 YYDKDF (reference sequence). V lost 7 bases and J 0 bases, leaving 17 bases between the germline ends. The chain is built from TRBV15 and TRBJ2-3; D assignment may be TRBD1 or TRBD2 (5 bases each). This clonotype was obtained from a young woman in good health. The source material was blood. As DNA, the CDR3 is TGTGCCACCACCGCGCGGTGGGGCGGGAGCACAGATACGCAGTATTTT. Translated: CATTARWGGSTDTQYF.